This T cell receptor beta chain was recorded in a study of blood T cell repertoires in COVID-19. On the study more broadly: Some COVID-19 samples were acute and others convalescent; all came from the United States, Italy and Spain. From T cells, B-cell-depleted T cells, or PBMCs came the material, which was cDNA or gDNA.

This clone was found once. V was shortened by 3 bases and J by 2 bases, with 10 bases between the two germline ends. The CDR3 is 14 residues long. Germline V CDR1 and CDR2: LNHDA, SQIVND (reference sequence). TCRdb keeps only in-frame clones here, not all; method: immunoSEQ multiplex PCR. The sample carries roughly 110,000 clones, approximately 80% recorded once. The genes are TRBV19 and TRBJ1-2, with a tentative D call TRBD1 (6 bases). Sequenced sample: peripheral blood. This TCR came from a man in his 70s with acute or convalescent COVID-19. CDR3 loop: CASSIRTANYGYTF. The CDR3 nucleotides are TGTGCCAGTAGTATCCGGACAGCCAACTATGGCTACACCTTC.